The 14 T cell receptor beta chains below were found in one sample sequenced in a study of OX40 agonist ivuxolimab in advanced cancers. The table came from immunoSEQ multiplex PCR; TCRdb's copy has only in-frame clones and leaves some out. This repertoire shows about 80,000 clones, 92% found once; its top ten account for about 8.6%. This material consisted of CD4+ or CD8+ T cells sorted from blood, taken in a trial of the OX40 agonist ivuxolimab. The receptors originated from an adult with an advanced solid tumor such as melanoma, head and neck, liver or kidney cancer.

Remarks on this clone: The same CDR3 can be traced to other DNA sequences in this sample. V is TRBV11-2 and J is TRBJ1-2; D gene ambiguous. The CDR3 runs 16 residues. Germline assignment: CDR1 SGHAT and CDR2 FQNNGV. The V end was cut by 5 bases, the J end by 4 bases, with 20 bases between. CDR3 coding DNA: TGTGCCAGCAGCCTAGTGCCTACCACGTCGTTCTATGGCTACACCTTC. It is translated as CASSLVPTTSFYGYTF.

The CDR3 here is CASSLSLASGGNSYEQYF. DNA of the CDR3: TGTGCCAGCAGTTTATCGTTGGCTAGCGGGGGAAACTCCTACGAGCAGTACTTC. J is TRBJ2-7 and V is TRBV27; 10 bases match TRBD2. The CDR3 has 18 amino acids. V shed 0 bases and J 0 bases; nucleotides not matched to a gene: 8. Germline CDR1 MNHEY, CDR2 SMNVEV (reference sequence).

V is TRBV11-1 and J is TRBJ2-1, with 7 bases matching TRBD1. CDR3 length equals 15 residues. Germline V gene data show CDR1 as SGHAT and CDR2 as FQDESV (reference sequence). V lost 4 bases, J lost 5 bases, and 8 bases stayed unmatched. The CDR3 coding sequence is TGTGCCAGCAGCTCAATCGACAGGGTGCACAATGAGCAGTTCTTC. Its translation is CASSSIDRVHNEQFF.

The J gene is TRBJ2-7, the V gene TRBV6-6, with D unresolved. This CDR3 is built from 14 residues. Trimming shortened V by 1 base and J by 0 bases, and 7 bases separated the two germline ends. Germline values: CDR1 MNHNY, CDR2 SVGAGI (reference sequence). The CDR3 spells CASSYFGPSYEQYF. The CDR3, as DNA: TGTGCCAGCAGTTACTTCGGTCCCTCCTACGAGCAGTACTTC.

This sequence joins TRBV7-6 and TRBJ2-7; 8 bases line up with TRBD2. This CDR3 comprises 15 residues. V was clipped by 5 bases and J by 3 bases; unmatched bases: 9. Germline assignment: CDR1 SGHVS and CDR2 FNYEAQ. The CDR3 protein is CASSKGSGGGYEQYF. The CDR3 region has the DNA TGTGCCAGCAGCAAGGGGTCCGGGGGGGGCTACGAGCAGTACTTC.

V is TRBV7-9 and J is TRBJ1-1, with 9 bases matching TRBD1. Germline loops: CDR1 SEHNR, CDR2 FQNEAQ (reference sequence). V lost 1 base to trimming and J lost 4 bases; unmatched junction nucleotides: 1. The CDR3 is 14 residues long. CDR3 bases: TGTGCCAGCAGCTTAGTGACAGGGGGCACTGAAGCTTTCTTT. Its translation: CASSLVTGGTEAFF.

J is TRBJ1-3 and V is TRBV9; D not certain. Germline CDR1 SGDLS, CDR2 YYNGEE. The length of the CDR3 is 17 residues. The V end lost 0 bases, the J end lost 8 bases, and 21 bases lay between the germline ends. For the CDR3, the DNA is TGTGCCAGCAGCGTAGCTACGGCCCTTGTCGGTTACGACACCATATATTTT. Protein: CASSVATALVGYDTIYF. Full variable domain (rest looked up from reference TRBV9 and TRBJ1-3): DSGVTQTPKHLITATGQRVTLRCSPRSGDLSVYWYQQSLDQGLQFLIQYYNGEERAKGNILERFSAQQFPDLHSELNLSSLELGDSALYFCASSVATALVGYDTIYFGEGSWLTVV.

This clone has more than one count but fewer than ten. The chain carries TRBV27 and TRBJ2-1; a weak D match, TRBD2 (6 bases). Per germline, CDR1 MNHEY and CDR2 SMNVEV (reference sequence). The CDR3 length is 12 residues. Between the trimmed V and J ends, which lost 1 base and 11 bases, there was a span of 9 bases. The chain's CDR3 is CASSLLGGQQFF. The CDR3 DNA reads as TGTGCCAGCAGTTTATTGGGGGGTCAGCAGTTCTTC.

CDR3 region: CASSAPGNQPQHF. DNA of the CDR3: TGTGCCAGCAGCGCCCCTGGCAATCAGCCCCAGCATTTT. The chain links TRBV7-9 to TRBJ1-5; D ambiguous. Deletions cut 5 bases from V and 2 bases from J, with 7 bases between. The germline CDR1 and CDR2 sequences are SEHNR and FQNEAQ (reference sequence). The CDR3 consists of 13 residues.

The rearrangement uses TRBV10-3 and TRBJ1-3; D not resolved. Looked up from germline, CDR1 is ENHRY and CDR2 is SYGVKD. The V and J ends lost 2 bases and 0 bases respectively, with 5 bases between them. This CDR3 region has 14 residues. CDR3 region: CAISEGTSGNTIYF. DNA for the CDR3: TGTGCCATCAGTGAGGGAACCTCTGGAAACACCATATATTTT.

The rearrangement uses TRBV27 and TRBJ2-1; TRBD1 aligns across 7 bases. J gave up 1 base and V 7 bases, and 7 bases lay outside the gene matches. Per the germline V gene, CDR1 is MNHEY and CDR2 is SMNVEV (reference sequence). The CDR3 runs to 15 residues. The CDR3 DNA sequence: TGTGCCAGCAATAAGGGACAGCCATCCTACAATGAGCAGTTCTTC. This codes for CASNKGQPSYNEQFF.

CDR3 sequence (DNA): TGTGCCAGCAGCGTAGCGGGGGACAACTACGAGCAGTACTTC. Protein sequence: CASSVAGDNYEQYF. This chain uses TRBV9 with TRBJ2-7, with D tentatively TRBD1 or TRBD2 (6 bases each). V was trimmed by 0 bases and J by 3 bases, leaving 10 bases between them. This CDR3 region has 14 residues. Germline CDR1 is SGDLS and CDR2 is YYNGEE.

V gene TRBV11-3 combines with J gene TRBJ2-5; TRBD2 is a possible D gene (5 bases). Trimming stripped 1 base from V and 4 bases from J, with 7 bases between. The CDR3 length is 13 residues. Germline CDR1 reads SGHNT; CDR2 reads YENEEA. The CDR3 protein is CASSLGTSETQYF. CDR3 nucleotide sequence: TGTGCCAGCAGCTTAGGGACTTCAGAGACCCAGTACTTC.

This rearrangement joins TRBV9 to TRBJ1-4; 9 bases are a match to TRBD1. The junction had 9 bases not matched to a gene; V was cut back by 0 bases and J by 6 bases. This CDR3 is built from 17 residues. The V gene's germline CDR1 is SGDLS and CDR2 YYNGEE. Here the CDR3 reads CASSVVPGQGTDEKLFF. The CDR3 DNA reads as TGTGCCAGCAGCGTAGTCCCGGGACAGGGAACGGATGAAAAACTGTTTTTT.